One and the same sample provided the 15 T cell receptor beta chains below, sequenced in a study of blood T cells in healthy people across ages. With a J-beta primer mix and a sample-barcoded 5' primer, a second PCR ran roughly 6 to 11 cycles. TCRdb re-called the 5' RACE reads through MiXCR, storing one row per CDR3 protein. Found here are just under 550,000 distinct CDR3 sequences, 24% of them singletons; the top ten hold roughly 10%. These data were also filed under a second study, of T cells of mothers and their children.

Source material: blood. The receptors stem from a boy aged 5 to 17 in good health.

The genes are TRBV29-1 and TRBJ1-5; 9 nucleotides align to TRBD1. This CDR3 has 14 residues. CDR1 is SQVTM, CDR2 ANQGSEA, per germline. The J segment lost 3 bases and the V segment lost 8 bases, leaving 8 bases of the junction unmatched. The DNA of the CDR3 is TGCAGCTTTCAAACAGGGGGCAACAATCAGCCCCAGCATTTT. Amino acids: CSFQTGGNNQPQHF.

The chain employs TRBV15 and TRBJ2-5; 13 positions agree with TRBD2. The CDR3 is 17 residues long. Germline CDR1 and CDR2: LNHNV and YYDKDF (reference sequence). The V gene end was trimmed by 0 bases and the J gene end by 2 bases; junction bases not matched to a gene: 3. The CDR3: CATSRDGTSGIQETQYF. CDR3 DNA sequence: TGTGCCACCAGCAGAGATGGGACTAGCGGGATTCAAGAGACCCAGTACTTC.

About this clonotype itself: The junction shows a germline mismatch at one end, possibly a read error. The V gene is TRBV2, the J gene TRBJ2-5; 10 positions agree with TRBD2. The CDR3 extends over 12 amino acids. Germline CDR1 SNHLY, CDR2 FYNNEI. CDR3 sequence: CASSGSGRAWFF. For the CDR3, the DNA is TGTGCCAGCAGTGGAAGCGGGAGGGCCTGGTTCTTC.

This clonotype has only a few counts. This rearrangement joins TRBV4-3 to TRBJ2-5; TRBD2 agrees at 8 bases. The CDR3 contains 17 residues. With V trimmed by 0 bases and J by 6 bases, 12 bases remained unmatched. The germline gives CDR1 LGHNA, CDR2 YSLEER. CDR3 bases: TGCGCCAGCAGCCAAGAAGTCGGCAAGGCGGGGGGAAAGACCCAGTACTTC. It is translated as CASSQEVGKAGGKTQYF.

Details on this clonotype: This sequence may be a read error, since a much larger clone differs from it by one base. The chain joins TRBV3-1 to TRBJ2-3, with a tentative D call TRBD2 (5 bases). The CDR3 is 15 residues long. The V gene's germline CDR1 is LGHDT and CDR2 YNNKEL (reference sequence). CDR3 amino acids: CASSQAVASTDTRYF. The DNA for the CDR3 is TGTGCCAGCAGCCAAGCAGTCGCTAGCACAGATACGCGGTATTTT.

This sequence joins TRBV29-1 and TRBJ1-5, with D hard to call. CDR3 length: 12 residues. In germline, CDR1 is SQVTM, CDR2 ANQGSEA. Trimming cost V 1 base and J 7 bases, with 8 bases left between them. As DNA, the CDR3 is TGCAGCGTTGAAGTAGAGGGCCAGCCCCAGCATTTT. Its translation is CSVEVEGQPQHF.

This clonotype was recorded at least ten times. This chain uses TRBV6-2 or TRBV6-3 with TRBJ2-5; 8 nucleotides agree with TRBD2. The better agreement between TRBJ2-1 and the DNA end casts doubt on the J call. CDR3 size: 11 residues. Germline V CDR1 and CDR2: MNHEY, SVGEGT. The CDR3 DNA sequence: TGTGCCAGCAGTCCGGGGGGGGAGCAGTTCTTC. It encodes CASSPGGEQFF.

This rearrangement joins TRBV3-1 to TRBJ2-5, with a weak D call TRBD2 (6 bases). With the DNA end fitting TRBJ2-7 better, the J assignment may be wrong. The CDR3 totals 15 residues. Germline assignment: CDR1 LGHDT and CDR2 YNNKEL (reference sequence). In DNA form, the CDR3 reads TGTGCCAGCAGCCCAGGGAGGACGGCCTCCTACGAGCAGTACTTC. It codes for CASSPGRTASYEQYF.

The rearrangement joins TRBV24-1 to TRBJ2-5; D is tentatively TRBD1 or TRBD2 (6 bases each). The CDR3 sequence is 13 residues long. V lost 0 bases, J lost 6 bases, and 7 bases lay in between. CDR1 KGHDR and CDR2 SFDVKD come from the germline V gene. The CDR3 region has the DNA TGTGCCACCAGTGATTTGGGGGGGCAGACCCAGTACTTC. Its protein product is CATSDLGGQTQYF.

The gene calls are TRBV28 and TRBJ1-6; the D gene is possibly TRBD1 (5 bases). In germline, CDR1 is MDHEN, CDR2 SYDVKM. The V gene lost 5 bases and the J gene lost 5 bases, with 19 bases spanning the gap. The CDR3 is made up of 17 amino acids. The CDR3 here is CASSPTGGLTDNSPLHF. CDR3 in DNA: TGTGCCAGCAGTCCCACAGGAGGTTTGACGGATAATTCACCCCTCCACTTT.

The rearrangement joins TRBV4-1 to TRBJ1-2, with TRBD1 matching over 7 bases. Germline V gives CDR1 MGHRA, CDR2 YSYEKL. This CDR3 is 18 amino acids long. J lost 4 bases, V lost 1 base, and 15 bases had no gene match. In DNA form, the CDR3 reads TGCGCCAGCAGCCAAGGGTTGCAGGAGGGGGCGATCGTCTATGGCTACACCTTC. It codes for CASSQGLQEGAIVYGYTF.

The J gene is TRBJ1-5, the V gene TRBV6-5; D perhaps matches TRBD1 (5 bases). Between the trimmed V and J ends, which lost 8 bases and 4 bases, there was a span of 18 bases. There are 15 residues in the CDR3. Germline CDR1 MNHEY, CDR2 SVGAGI. The CDR3 reads CASRPGGAENQPQHF. CDR3 in DNA: TGTGCCAGCCGCCCGGGAGGGGCGGAGAATCAGCCCCAGCATTTT.

The chain carries TRBV5-1 and TRBJ2-3; the D gene is possibly TRBD2 (5 bases). CDR3 size: 14 residues. Germline V CDR1 and CDR2: SGHRS, YFSETQ. Trimming pared 1 base from V and 8 bases from J, leaving 14 bases between. In DNA, the CDR3 is TGCGCCAGCAGCTTGAGTTCCGGGGAAGGTACGCAGTATTTT. Protein sequence: CASSLSSGEGTQYF.

The sample holds a few counts of this clonotype. The rearrangement joins TRBV6-5 to TRBJ2-2; D may be TRBD1 (6 bases). The CDR3 contains 15 residues. Trimming took off 6 bases at V and 7 bases at J, with 18 bases between the two ends. Germline V gene data show CDR1 as MNHEY and CDR2 as SVGAGI. The CDR3 region has the DNA TGTGCCAGCAGCCGTGAACAGGGTCAGGTCGGGGAGCTGTTTTTT. Encoded protein: CASSREQGQVGELFF.

This clonotype came up many times. The chain employs TRBV12-3 or TRBV12-4 and TRBJ2-1; 8 bases line up with TRBD2. The J call is in doubt because the DNA end fits TRBJ2-7 better. The CDR3 loop spans 15 amino acids. The CDR3 loop is CASTPSLGSGNEQYF. The CDR3 nucleotides read TGTGCCAGCACCCCTTCCTTGGGTAGCGGGAACGAGCAGTACTTC.